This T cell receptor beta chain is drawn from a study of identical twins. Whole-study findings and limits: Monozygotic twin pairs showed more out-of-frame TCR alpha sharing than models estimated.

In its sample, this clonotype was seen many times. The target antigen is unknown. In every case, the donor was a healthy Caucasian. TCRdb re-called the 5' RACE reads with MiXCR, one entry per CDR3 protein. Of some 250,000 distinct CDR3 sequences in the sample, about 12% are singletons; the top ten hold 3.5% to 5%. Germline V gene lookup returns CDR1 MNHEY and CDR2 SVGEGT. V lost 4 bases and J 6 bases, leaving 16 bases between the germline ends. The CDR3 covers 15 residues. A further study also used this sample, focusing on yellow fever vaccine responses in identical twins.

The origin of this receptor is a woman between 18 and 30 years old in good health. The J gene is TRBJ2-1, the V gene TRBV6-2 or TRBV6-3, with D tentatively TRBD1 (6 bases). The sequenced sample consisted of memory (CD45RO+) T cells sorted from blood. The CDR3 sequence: CASSWEWMGANEQFF. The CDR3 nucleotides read TGTGCCAGCAGTTGGGAGTGGATGGGGGCCAATGAGCAGTTCTTC.